This T cell receptor (beta chain) appears in the sequencing data of a study of T cell responses to AZD1222 COVID-19 vaccine. Clones were sequenced by immunoSEQ multiplex PCR, and TCRdb holds only the in-frame ones, with some missing. The sample shows 150,000 or so clones, around nine tenths of them seen only once. The CDR3 extends over 14 amino acids. Germline lookup yields CDR1 SGHAT and CDR2 FQNNGV. A note on this clone: The junction departs from germline at one end; a sequencing error may be responsible.

V and J are TRBV11-2 and TRBJ1-1; TRBD1 matches at 7 bases. This receptor was taken from an adult who had recovered from COVID-19. The specimen comprised peripheral blood, sampled after recovery from COVID-19. The CDR3 DNA is TGTGCCACCAGCCGGGACAGCATGAACACTGAAGCTTTCTTT. It codes for CATSRDSMNTEAFF.